These 4 T cell receptor beta chains were all obtained from the same sample, sequenced in a study of T cells in Graves' hyperthyroidism and ophthalmopathy. Amplification of TCR beta CDR3 regions was performed using RNA transcripts as template. HTBI primers were the set used in a first-round RT-PCR of the TCR CDR3. TCRdb reprocessed the multiplex PCR reads via MiXCR and lists one record per CDR3 protein. Of roughly 840,000 distinct CDR3 sequences in the sample, about 38% were seen once. Sequencing input: blood. All receptors come from a man between 18 and 29 years old with Graves' hyperthyroidism.

For this clonotype: The junction shows a germline mismatch at one end, possibly a read error. The J gene is TRBJ1-5, the V gene TRBV20-1; 10 positions match TRBD1. Germline CDR1 and CDR2: DFQATT and SNEGSKA (reference sequence). The CDR3 sequence is 15 residues long. The CDR3 nucleotides are TGCAGTGCTGGAGCGGGACAGGGGAGCAGTCAGCCCCAGCATTTT. It translates to CSAGAGQGSSQPQHF.

This clonotype was seen repeatedly, ten times or more. V usage is TRBV10-2 and J usage is TRBJ2-5, with D possibly TRBD1 on 5 matching bases. The CDR3 is made up of 14 amino acids. The V gene's germline CDR1 is WSHSY and CDR2 SAAADI. Trimming removed 2 bases at V and 7 bases at J, with 14 bases between. The CDR3 nucleotides are TGCGCCAGCAGTGAGGGCAGGGAATCGGTGACCCAGTACTTC. As protein: CASSEGRESVTQYF.

The chain couples TRBV29-1 to TRBJ1-1, with a weak D call TRBD1 (5 bases). Per germline, CDR1 SQVTM and CDR2 ANQGSEA. The V end lost 7 bases, the J end lost 5 bases, and 20 bases lay between the germline ends. This CDR3 comprises 14 residues. CDR3 protein: CSARRGDGATEAFF. The DNA for the CDR3 is TGCAGCGCCCGACGGGGAGATGGGGCTACTGAAGCTTTCTTT. The complete variable domain, with remaining parts taken from reference TRBV29-1 and TRBJ1-1, reads SAVISQKPSRDICQRGTSLTIQCQVDSQVTMMFWYRQQPGQSLTLIATANQGSEATYESGFVIDKFPISRPNLTFSTLTVSNMSPEDSSIYLCSARRGDGATEAFFGQGTRLTVV.

This clonotype was counted many times. The rearrangement joins TRBV7-6 to TRBJ1-6; 8 bases fit TRBD1. The CDR3 extends over 15 amino acids. Germline CDR1 is SGHVS and CDR2 is FNYEAQ. Unmatched junction bases numbered 4, after V lost 2 bases and J lost 7 bases. The CDR3 here is CASSLQGARNSPLHF. The CDR3 region has the DNA TGTGCCAGCAGCTTACAGGGGGCGCGGAATTCACCCCTCCACTTT.